This T cell receptor beta chain was recovered during a study of blood T cell repertoires in COVID-19 (TCRdb year 2020). Background for the entire study: The collaborator samples originated in the United States, Italy and Spain and spanned the acute and convalescent phases of COVID-19. The prospective study material was composed of cDNA or gDNA derived from T cells, B-cell-depleted T cells, or PBMCs. Deeply sampled blood TCRbeta repertoires from subjects exposed to, actively infected with, or recovered from COVID-19 were included in the dataset. The repertoires were released in a freely available public database intended as a resource for research on the immune response to SARS-CoV-2. The samples were drawn from two sources: the first 160 participants of the ongoing ImmuneRACE study, and 1,000 to 1,500 subjects contributed by 6 global collaborators. A de-identified subject ID, COVID-19 status, age in years and sex were almost always included in the sample metadata. Where HLA class I and class II types were available, the types were taken from metadata supplied by the sample provider, not from assay-based typing. Study-wide findings and limitations: The quantity of clinical and demographic metadata differed by source and by participant and was supplied without curation.

Enrolling through a virtual design, the prospective study's participants ranged in age from roughly 18 to 90 years and lived across roughly 24 United States geographic areas. In the prospective study, participants were assigned to cohorts based on the clinical history participants reported in a screening survey and a study questionnaire. Exposed participants had been in contact with someone with a PCR-confirmed or clinician-diagnosed COVID-19 case within 2 weeks of study entry. In the prospective study, mobile phlebotomists collected whole blood, serum and a nasopharyngeal or oropharyngeal swab from each participant. Participants in the prospective study had the option to provide additional blood draws and questionnaires over a 2-month period. Prospective study blood samples were shipped either frozen or at room temperature before DNA extraction. The CDR1 and CDR2 encoded by the germline V gene are SGHAT and FQNNGV. The CDR3 measures 13 amino acids from cysteine to phenylalanine. Of the read, only the CDR3 DNA is kept; its 39 bases are in frame from base 1. Trimmed from V: 2 bases; trimmed from J: 10 bases; junction bases lacking a gene match: 5.

TCRbeta CDR3 regions were amplified from genomic DNA using the immunoSEQ Assay, a bias-controlled multiplex PCR. Turning to the authors' computational methods: The number of nucleated cells in each sample was estimated from the amplification of reference gene primers within the assay. To quantify the absolute abundance of each unique TCRbeta CDR3 rearrangement, sequence reads were collapsed and filtered. Productive Simpson clonality was computed per sample as the square root of Simpson's diversity index over productive rearrangements. In TCRdb, the immuneACCESS table is reduced to in-frame sequences with V and J assigned. These tables do not hold every clone; where another copy was compared, an unresolved V gene accounts for under half, and the others remain unexplained. V, J and clone size were drawn from that table, and D and trimming were deduced from the DNA. For this sample the table gives approximately 190,000 clones, of which around 83% were detected only once. The top ten clones comprise about 3.3% of the sample.

As regards this clone: The antigen this receptor binds is unknown. No quality values exist for individual bases; no much larger clone is one base distant.

The clonotype originates from a woman in her 30s who had been exposed to COVID-19. The source material was PBMCs or T cells enriched from blood (not recorded which). This receptor chain uses TRBV11-2 and TRBJ2-1, and TRBD1 aligns with 7 junction nucleotides. Here is the DNA: TGTGCCAGCAGCTTAAACAGGGGCCAGGAGCAGTTCTTC. The encoded protein is CASSLNRGQEQFF.